The sequence of this T cell receptor beta chain was determined in a study of blood T cell repertoires in COVID-19. Study-level information: Sites across the United States, Italy and Spain contributed samples from acute and convalescent COVID-19.

Assay used: immunoSEQ multiplex PCR; TCRdb lists only in-frame clones, some missing. The sample has 350,000 to 450,000 clones, approximately 87% seen once. V was pared by 3 bases and J by 4 bases, with 16 bases between. In germline, CDR1 is DFQATT, CDR2 SNEGSKA (reference sequence). The CDR3 has 14 residues. The V and J genes are TRBV20-1 and TRBJ2-7, with a weak D call TRBD1 (6 bases). The sequence derives from a woman aged 55-70 years with COVID-19, enrolled during active disease. Specimen: peripheral blood. CDR3 nucleotide sequence: TGCAGTGCTAGTCCGGGGACATGGGGGTACGAGCAGTACTTC. Its protein product is CSASPGTWGYEQYF.